A single sample is the source of the 30 T cell receptor beta chains below, sequenced in a study of blood T cell repertoires in COVID-19. Only in-frame clones appear in the TCRdb table, and some are missing; sequencing was by immunoSEQ multiplex PCR. Of roughly 240,000 clones in the sample, about 83% are singletons; the top ten hold about 3.8%. Sequenced: PBMCs or T cells enriched from blood (not recorded which). The receptors here all came from a middle-aged woman who had been exposed to COVID-19.

The rearrangement uses TRBV28 and TRBJ1-2; 9 bases are a match to TRBD1. Germline CDR1 MDHEN, CDR2 SYDVKM. The CDR3 totals 14 residues. The ends lost 2 bases at V and 7 bases at J; junction bases unmatched: 5. The CDR3, as DNA: TGTGCCAGCAGTTTAGCAGGGACAGGGATTGGCTACACCTTC. The encoded protein is CASSLAGTGIGYTF.

The chain has TRBV28 and TRBJ1-1, with 7 nucleotides matching TRBD1. Per the germline V gene, CDR1 is MDHEN and CDR2 is SYDVKM. After removal of 1 base from V and 4 bases from J, the junction contained 6 bases not matched to a gene. The CDR3 length is 15 residues. DNA for the CDR3: TGTGCCAGCAGTTTATCCCTCCGACAGGGCACTGAAGCTTTCTTT. Protein sequence: CASSLSLRQGTEAFF.

This clone was counted a single time. This chain uses TRBV7-2 with TRBJ1-5; 10 bases are a match to TRBD1. The CDR3 runs to 15 residues. Germline V CDR1 and CDR2: SGHTA, FQGNSA. V shed 5 bases, J shed 4 bases, and the junction held 5 bases outside the gene matches. As DNA, the CDR3 is TGTGCCAGCAGCCACGGGACAGGGGTTAATCAGCCCCAGCATTTT. Protein: CASSHGTGVNQPQHF.

The chain carries TRBV23-1 and TRBJ2-7; 8 bases line up with TRBD1. TRBV23-1 is designated an ORF whose function remains uncertain. The CDR3 extends over 14 amino acids. The J segment lost 2 bases and the V segment lost 5 bases, leaving 5 bases of the junction unmatched. CDR3: CASSKWDRPYEQYF. The CDR3 coding sequence is TGCGCCAGCAGTAAATGGGACAGGCCCTACGAGCAGTACTTC.

The J gene is TRBJ1-1, the V gene TRBV4-3; 7 nucleotides match TRBD1. The CDR3 is made up of 16 amino acids. The germline V gene encodes CDR1 LGHNA and CDR2 YSLEER. J was trimmed by 3 bases and V by 0 bases; bases with no gene match: 7. CDR3 nucleotide sequence: TGCGCCAGCAGCCAAGACCCAGGGACAGCCCACACTGAAGCTTTCTTT. Its protein product is CASSQDPGTAHTEAFF.

This chain connects TRBV5-4 to TRBJ2-1; maybe TRBD2 (6 bases). The germline V gene has CDR1 SGHNT and CDR2 YYREEE (reference sequence). This CDR3 comprises 13 residues. Trimming removed 3 bases at V and 9 bases at J, with 13 bases between. The CDR3 sequence: CASSSSTSREQFF. DNA for the CDR3: TGTGCCAGCAGCTCCTCCACTAGCCGTGAGCAGTTCTTC. The full variable domain, its missing parts supplied by reference TRBV5-4 and TRBJ2-1, is ETGVTQSPTHLIKTRGQQVTLRCSSQSGHNTVSWYQQALGQGPQFIFQYYREEENGRGNFPPRFSGLQFPNYSSELNVNALELDDSALYLCASSSSTSREQFFGPGTRLTVL.

The CDR3 region has the DNA TGTGCCAGCAGTACCGACAGGGATTATGGCTACACCTTC. Protein: CASSTDRDYGYTF. J is TRBJ1-2 and V is TRBV7-9, with 7 bases identical to TRBD1. The CDR3 has 13 amino acids. J lost 5 bases, V lost 6 bases, and 6 bases had no gene match. Germline CDR1 reads SEHNR; CDR2 reads FQNEAQ (reference sequence). The full variable domain, completed using reference TRBV7-9 and TRBJ1-2, is DTGVSQNPRHKITKRGQNVTFRCDPISEHNRLYWYRQTLGQGPEFLTYFQNEAQLEKSRLLSDRFSAERPKGSFSTLEIQRTEQGDSAMYLCASSTDRDYGYTFGSGTRLTVV.

Notes on this clone: This CDR3 is also generated by other DNA sequences in the sample. The chain carries TRBV18 and TRBJ2-5; 7 bases are a match to TRBD1. The CDR3 contains 13 residues. CDR1 and CDR2 from the germline V gene are KGHSH and LQKENI. J was trimmed by 2 bases and V by 6 bases; bases with no gene match: 3. This chain's CDR3 is CASSPRGQETQYF. In nucleotides, the CDR3 is TGTGCCAGCTCCCCCAGGGGGCAAGAGACCCAGTACTTC.

The genes are TRBV7-9 and TRBJ2-7, with 9 bases fitting TRBD1. J gave up 1 base and V 4 bases, and 5 bases lay outside the gene matches. The CDR3 is 15 amino acids. Germline CDR1 and CDR2: SEHNR and FQNEAQ (reference sequence). CDR3 DNA sequence: TGTGCCAGCAGCTCACAGGGGGCCCTGTCCTACGAGCAGTACTTC. It translates to CASSSQGALSYEQYF.

The rearrangement joins TRBV2 to TRBJ1-1; 8 bases agree with TRBD1. Germline lookup yields CDR1 SNHLY and CDR2 FYNNEI. The trim removed 4 bases at V and 2 bases at J, leaving 3 bases unmatched. The CDR3 spans 14 residues. The CDR3 bases are TGTGCCAGCAGTGGACAGGGGACAAACACTGAAGCTTTCTTT. Translated, it gives CASSGQGTNTEAFF.

DNA of the CDR3: TGCAGCGTTGGCGGGACAGGGTTCCCTAATGAAAAACTGTTTTTT. This gives the protein CSVGGTGFPNEKLFF. V usage is TRBV29-1 and J usage is TRBJ1-4; 9 bases line up with TRBD1. Per germline, CDR1 SQVTM and CDR2 ANQGSEA. J lost 3 bases, V lost 4 bases, and 6 bases had no gene match. The length of the CDR3 is 15 residues.

The chain uses TRBV5-1 and TRBJ1-1; no clear D. The CDR3 is 13 residues long. Looked up from germline, CDR1 is SGHRS and CDR2 is YFSETQ. V was trimmed by 3 bases and J by 4 bases, leaving 10 bases between them. CDR3: CASSSPRATEAFF. The CDR3 DNA sequence: TGCGCCAGCAGCTCCCCTCGAGCCACTGAAGCTTTCTTT.

The V call is TRBV4-1, the J call TRBJ2-3; 8 bases map to TRBD2. CDR1 MGHRA and CDR2 YSYEKL come from the germline V gene. Unmatched junction bases numbered 4, after V lost 0 bases and J lost 5 bases. The CDR3 is made up of 15 amino acids. In nucleotides, the CDR3 is TGCGCCAGCAGCCAAGAGGGACTAGTAAGAGATACGCAGTATTTT. Translated: CASSQEGLVRDTQYF.

The chain employs TRBV4-2 and TRBJ2-2, with TRBD2 identical over 7 bases. The V and J ends lost 0 bases and 5 bases, in that order; junction bases with no gene match: 9. CDR3 length: 17 amino acids. Per the germline V gene, CDR1 is LGHNA and CDR2 is YNFKEQ. The CDR3: CASSQEGGGRGTGELFF. In DNA form, the CDR3 reads TGTGCCAGCAGCCAAGAGGGCGGGGGTAGGGGAACCGGGGAGCTGTTTTTT.

This clone occurred a few times. The chain joins TRBV7-3 to TRBJ2-7, with a possible D match to TRBD2 (6 bases). Trimming took off 2 bases at V and 4 bases at J, with 9 bases between the two ends. This CDR3 contains 13 residues. CDR1 and CDR2 from the germline V gene are SGHTA and FQGTGA. CDR3 nucleotides: TGTGCCAGCAGCTTAGGGACTCAATACGAGCAGTACTTC. Amino acids: CASSLGTQYEQYF.

The CDR3, as DNA: TGTGCCAGTAGTATTCCGGGACAGAGAATGAACACTGAAGCTTTCTTT. This gives the protein CASSIPGQRMNTEAFF. The V gene is TRBV19, the J gene TRBJ1-1; 7 bases fit TRBD1. Germline-derived CDR1 and CDR2 are LNHDA and SQIVND (reference sequence). This CDR3 has 16 residues. The V gene end was trimmed by 3 bases and the J gene end by 0 bases; junction bases not matched to a gene: 7. Filled out from reference TRBV19 and TRBJ1-1, the complete variable domain reads DGGITQSPKYLFRKEGQNVTLSCEQNLNHDAMYWYRQDPGQGLRLIYYSQIVNDFQKGDIAEGYSVSREKKESFPLTVTSAQKNPTAFYLCASSIPGQRMNTEAFFGQGTRLTVV.

This clone was counted once. V and J are TRBV25-1 and TRBJ1-2; TRBD1 matches 10 bases. V lost 4 bases, J lost 5 bases, and 4 bases stayed unmatched. The CDR3 is 14 residues long. The germline V gene has CDR1 MGHDK and CDR2 SYGVNS. The CDR3, as DNA: TGTGCCAGCAGTGGACCGGGACAGGGGTATGGCTACACCTTC. Its translation: CASSGPGQGYGYTF.

The chain is built from TRBV11-1 and TRBJ2-3; unclear D gene. The CDR3 runs to 15 residues. V dropped 1 base and J dropped 1 base, with 9 bases sitting between them. Germline CDR1 SGHAT, CDR2 FQDESV (reference sequence). The CDR3 is CASSLGRQGTDTQYF. The CDR3 DNA reads as TGTGCCAGCAGCTTAGGTCGTCAGGGCACAGATACGCAGTATTTT.

This clone appeared a few times. V usage is TRBV19 and J usage is TRBJ1-5; D possibly corresponds to TRBD1 (6 bases). The CDR3 length is 18 residues. CDR1 LNHDA and CDR2 SQIVND come from the germline V gene (reference sequence). V was cut by 6 bases and J by 6 bases, with 27 bases left in between. The CDR3 protein is CASRDRAGARTRGQPQHF. DNA for the CDR3: TGTGCCAGTAGAGATCGGGCGGGGGCTCGTACCCGGGGTCAGCCCCAGCATTTT. Full variable domain (remainder filled in from reference TRBV19 and TRBJ1-5): DGGITQSPKYLFRKEGQNVTLSCEQNLNHDAMYWYRQDPGQGLRLIYYSQIVNDFQKGDIAEGYSVSREKKESFPLTVTSAQKNPTAFYLCASRDRAGARTRGQPQHFGDGTRLSIL.

The chain is built from TRBV23-1 and TRBJ2-2; D ambiguous. TRBV23-1 carries the ORF label, with uncertain function. Trimming took 0 bases from V and 7 from J, leaving 6 bases between them. The CDR3 is made up of 13 amino acids. The CDR3 region is CASSQSQIGELFF. The CDR3 DNA is TGCGCCAGCAGTCAATCCCAGATCGGGGAGCTGTTTTTT.

This clone was found a few times. The chain employs TRBV10-3 and TRBJ2-2; D possibly corresponds to TRBD2 (5 bases). The CDR3 is 14 amino acids. Trimming removed 2 bases at V and 2 bases at J, with 6 bases between. Germline V gives CDR1 ENHRY, CDR2 SYGVKD. The CDR3 region is CAISESGNTGELFF. The CDR3 DNA sequence: TGTGCCATCAGTGAGAGCGGTAACACCGGGGAGCTGTTTTTT.

The chain combines TRBV7-3 with TRBJ2-1; a weak D match, TRBD2 (7 bases). CDR3 length equals 15 residues. Germline CDR1 reads SGHTA; CDR2 reads FQGTGA. Deletions cut 5 bases from V and 7 bases from J, with 18 bases between. The CDR3: CASSIGGGGVNEQFF. CDR3 DNA: TGTGCCAGCAGCATAGGCGGCGGGGGCGTGAATGAGCAGTTCTTC.

The chain is built from TRBV7-9 and TRBJ1-6; 7 bases align to TRBD1. The CDR3 runs 14 residues. Germline V gene sequence: CDR1 SEHNR, CDR2 FQNEAQ (reference sequence). The junction had 7 bases not matched to a gene; V was cut back by 4 bases and J by 10 bases. The chain's CDR3 is CASSSRTGPSPLHF. For the CDR3, the DNA is TGTGCCAGCAGCTCGAGGACAGGTCCCTCACCCCTCCACTTT.

The genes are TRBV30 and TRBJ1-1; TRBD1 matches 7 bases. The CDR3 spans 18 residues. Germline CDR1 and CDR2: GTSNPN and SVGIG (reference sequence). V was pared by 3 bases and J by 0 bases, with 16 bases of the junction left unmatched. CDR3 in amino acids: CAWSPYRQGVLLNTEAFF. The CDR3 coding sequence is TGTGCCTGGAGCCCTTATCGACAGGGCGTTCTTCTGAACACTGAAGCTTTCTTT.

The J gene is TRBJ1-4, the V gene TRBV7-8; no clear D. Germline V gene lookup returns CDR1 SGHVS and CDR2 FQNEAQ. The CDR3 has 16 amino acids. Trimming left V 1 base short and J 8 bases short, with 17 bases between. The CDR3 DNA is TGTGCCAGCAGCTTAGGAAGACAATCAGCCTGGGAAAAACTGTTTTTT. It translates to CASSLGRQSAWEKLFF.

The rearrangement links TRBV5-5 to TRBJ2-2; 12 nucleotides align to TRBD2. The V gene's germline CDR1 is SGHKS and CDR2 YYEKEE (reference sequence). V dropped 4 bases and J dropped 6; count of bases not matched to a gene: 10. The CDR3 length is 17 residues. CDR3 in amino acids: CASSLTRLAGVAGELFF. CDR3 sequence (DNA): TGTGCCAGCAGCCTTACTCGACTAGCGGGGGTGGCCGGGGAGCTGTTTTTT.

The chain combines TRBV4-1 with TRBJ1-1, with 7 bases matching TRBD1. The CDR3 covers 13 residues. The V segment lost 4 bases and the J segment 5 bases; nucleotides outside the gene matches: 4. Germline assignment: CDR1 MGHRA and CDR2 YSYEKL. CDR3 DNA sequence: TGCGCCAGCAGCCTTTCAGGGGGGACTGAAGCTTTCTTT. This encodes CASSLSGGTEAFF.

The chain couples TRBV3-1 (or the pseudogene TRBV3-2) to TRBJ2-3; possible D gene TRBD2, 5 bases. Germline CDR1 and CDR2: LGHDT and YNNKEL (reference sequence). Trimming took off 4 bases at V and 5 bases at J, with 22 bases between the two ends. The CDR3 covers 17 residues. The CDR3 DNA reads as TGTGCCAGCAGCCGAGTCTCCGGGATAGCTCGCGAAGATACGCAGTATTTT. This encodes CASSRVSGIAREDTQYF.

The rearrangement links TRBV4-1 to TRBJ1-6; no definite D call. The germline V gene encodes CDR1 MGHRA and CDR2 YSYEKL. This CDR3 is built from 14 residues. Trimming shortened V by 5 bases and J by 9 bases, and 14 bases separated the two germline ends. The DNA of the CDR3 is TGCGCCAGCAGCGAACGGAACCTAGGTTCACCCCTCCACTTT. Translation: CASSERNLGSPLHF.

This clone was seen only a few times. The V call is TRBV19, the J call TRBJ2-3, with 9 positions matching TRBD1. CDR3 length: 15 residues. Trimming cost V 7 bases and J 4 bases; bases outside gene matches: 9. The germline CDR1 and CDR2 sequences are LNHDA and SQIVND (reference sequence). The CDR3 nucleotides are TGTGCCAGTACCCACCGGGACAGGGCGGCAGATACGCAGTATTTT. Translation: CASTHRDRAADTQYF.